One and the same sample provided the 9 T cell receptor beta chains below, sequenced in a study of beta chain features in type 1 diabetes. Broader study findings: All four CD4+ subsets of Type 1 diabetes patients contained TCRB CDR3s that were moderately but significantly shorter.

No antigen has been assigned to these receptors. As every portion of the isolated RNA was reverse transcribed, the sequencing read expressed TCRB transcripts. Data came from immunoSEQ multiplex PCR; TCRdb stores just in-frame clones and leaves some out. The sample has hundreds of thousands of clones, 13% seen once. The source material was naive CD4+ T cells from blood. The source of these receptors is a man aged 18 to 30 with type 1 diabetes.

This chain joins TRBV19 and TRBJ2-2; D is uncertain. Germline V lookup: CDR1 LNHDA, CDR2 SQIVND (reference sequence). The CDR3 runs to 18 residues. V dropped 0 bases and J dropped 7 bases, with 21 bases sitting between them. This chain's CDR3 is CASSIDGVAAGGGGELFF. CDR3 nucleotide sequence: TGTGCCAGTAGTATAGATGGGGTCGCGGCAGGCGGCGGCGGGGAGCTGTTTTTT.

This clone occurred a few times. V usage is TRBV5-1 and J usage is TRBJ2-3, with D perhaps matching TRBD1 (6 bases). Looked up from germline, CDR1 is SGHRS and CDR2 is YFSETQ. This CDR3 has 16 amino acids. The V gene lost 4 bases and the J gene lost 0 bases, with 15 bases spanning the gap. The CDR3, as DNA: TGCGCCAGCAGCCTCCCCGGGACATCTAGCACAGATACGCAGTATTTT. This translates into CASSLPGTSSTDTQYF.

This clone was seen a handful of times. Different DNA sequences within this sample yield the same CDR3. This rearrangement joins TRBV7-9 to TRBJ2-1; tentatively, D is TRBD1 or TRBD2 (5 bases each). The CDR3 spans 15 residues. V shed 3 bases and J shed 0 bases, with 9 bases lying between them. The V gene's germline CDR1 is SEHNR and CDR2 FQNEAQ (reference sequence). CDR3: CASSLPGSSYNEQFF. As DNA, the CDR3 is TGTGCCAGCAGCTTGCCAGGGAGCTCCTACAATGAGCAGTTCTTC.

V and J are TRBV9 and TRBJ2-5; 8 bases are shared with TRBD2. V lost 0 bases, J lost 10 bases, and 11 bases stayed unmatched. The CDR3 length is 15 residues. From germline, CDR1 is SGDLS and CDR2 YYNGEE. CDR3 coding DNA: TGTGCCAGCAGCGTAGAGTTCGGGGGGGCCGCGATCCAGTACTTC. Encoded protein: CASSVEFGGAAIQYF.

The chain recombines TRBV4-2 with TRBJ1-6; D is ambiguous. Germline V gene lookup returns CDR1 LGHNA and CDR2 YNFKEQ. Trimming shortened V by 0 bases and J by 9 bases, and 12 bases separated the two germline ends. The CDR3 contains 15 residues. CDR3 nucleotides: TGTGCCAGCAGCCAAGATAGGACTATTTCTTCACCCCTCCACTTT. As protein: CASSQDRTISSPLHF.

The chain uses TRBV12-5 and TRBJ2-1; tentative D call: TRBD1 (6 bases). CDR3 length: 15 residues. Germline lookup yields CDR1 LGHNT and CDR2 FRNRAP. The ends were cut back, 7 bases at V and 9 bases at J, with 22 bases in the middle. The CDR3 loop reads CASAQGQAQGGEQFF. The CDR3, as DNA: TGTGCTAGTGCCCAAGGGCAGGCCCAAGGGGGTGAGCAGTTCTTC.

The chain carries TRBV6-5 and TRBJ2-7; D not resolved. The CDR3 runs to 14 residues. V dropped 6 bases and J dropped 2 bases, with 14 bases sitting between them. CDR1 and CDR2 (germline): MNHEY, SVGAGI. As DNA, the CDR3 is TGTGCCAGCAGCCCTGCAGACGGAGCCTACGAGCAGTACTTC. Protein: CASSPADGAYEQYF.

This clone was detected only a few times. V usage is TRBV7-2 and J usage is TRBJ2-1; TRBD1 matches at 10 bases. CDR1 is SGHTA, CDR2 FQGNSA, per germline. Germline trimming cut 6 bases from V and 3 bases from J; bases unmatched to any gene: 5. This CDR3 has 15 residues. CDR3 coding DNA: TGTGCCAGCAGTAGAGGGACAGGGGACTACAATGAGCAGTTCTTC. Its translation is CASSRGTGDYNEQFF.

There are a few counts of this clone. This sequence joins TRBV2 and TRBJ2-7; 7 bases fit TRBD1. The CDR3 consists of 14 residues. V was pared by 2 bases and J by 3 bases, with 4 bases of the junction left unmatched. Germline V CDR1 and CDR2: SNHLY, FYNNEI. For the CDR3, the DNA is TGTGCCAGCAGTGAAAACAGGGGCAACTACGAGCAGTACTTC. Protein: CASSENRGNYEQYF.